A single sample gave rise to the 27 T cell receptor beta chains below, sequenced in a study of shared clonotypes between healthy human individuals (dated by TCRdb to between 2020 and 2021). The library came from the immunoSEQ multiplex PCR assay. Here the immuneACCESS table is served through TCRdb, limited to in-frame sequences with V and J called. Missing clones are a known gap in these copies; in checked studies unresolved V genes cover under half, and the rest lacks a known reason. This sample has 2 million or so clones in its table, and around 95% of those were observed once. Jointly, the top ten make up 0.13% of the sample. Sequenced sample: naive CD4+ T cells sorted from blood. What the cell subset or site label conveys for this sample: CD45RA+ positively selected. Receptors originate from a young man in good health.

The chain joins TRBV2 to TRBJ1-3; D is possibly TRBD1 (5 bases). CDR3 length: 15 residues. CDR1 is SNHLY, CDR2 FYNNEI, per germline. Trimming cost V 7 bases and J 1 base, with 14 bases left between them. CDR3 protein: CASTQVDRSGNTIYF. CDR3 DNA sequence: TGTGCCAGCACACAAGTCGACAGATCTGGAAACACCATATATTTT.

The chain has TRBV10-2 and TRBJ1-5, with 9 bases aligning to TRBD1. V lost 3 bases, J lost 0 bases, and 9 bases stayed unmatched. This CDR3 comprises 18 residues. Germline-derived CDR1 and CDR2 are WSHSY and SAAADI. CDR3 loop: CASSDLWTGEYSNQPQHF. In DNA, the CDR3 is TGCGCCAGCAGTGACCTATGGACAGGGGAATATAGCAATCAGCCCCAGCATTTT.

Note on this clone: Other DNA sequences in this specimen translate into the identical CDR3. The rearrangement links TRBV27 to TRBJ1-2, with TRBD1 identical over 11 bases. The CDR3 runs to 15 residues. V shed 5 bases, J shed 4 bases, and the junction held 6 bases outside the gene matches. From germline, CDR1 is MNHEY and CDR2 SMNVEV (reference sequence). The DNA for the CDR3 is TGTGCCAGCAGTCTGGGGACAGGGGGGAGCTATGGCTACACCTTC. Translation gives CASSLGTGGSYGYTF.

The V call is TRBV6-6, the J call TRBJ1-1; D not certain. In germline, CDR1 is MNHNY, CDR2 SVGAGI (reference sequence). CDR3 length: 13 amino acids. Trimming removed 0 bases from V and 10 bases from J, with 12 bases in between. This chain's CDR3 is CASSYSDGEGAFF. The CDR3 DNA follows: TGTGCCAGCAGTTACTCGGACGGCGAAGGAGCTTTCTTT.

V is TRBV2 and J is TRBJ2-3; TRBD2 matches 9 bases. With V trimmed by 2 bases and J by 5 bases, 5 bases remained unmatched. The CDR3 totals 15 residues. Germline V gene data show CDR1 as SNHLY and CDR2 as FYNNEI. CDR3 protein: CASSEIAGAGDTQYF. CDR3 DNA: TGTGCCAGCAGTGAAATAGCGGGGGCTGGAGATACGCAGTATTTT.

The V gene is TRBV4-3, the J gene TRBJ2-2, with D perhaps matching TRBD1 (7 bases). The CDR3 runs 17 residues. V dropped 3 bases and J dropped 0 bases, with 14 bases sitting between them. CDR1 and CDR2 (germline): LGHNA, YSLEER. The CDR3 DNA reads as TGCGCCAGCAGCCAGGAGGGGGCCGGGGCGAACACCGGGGAGCTGTTTTTT. Protein product: CASSQEGAGANTGELFF.

V and J are TRBV7-6 and TRBJ2-7, with no clear D. The CDR3 runs 13 residues. V was trimmed by 1 base and J by 1 base, leaving 5 bases between them. CDR1 and CDR2 from the germline V gene are SGHVS and FNYEAQ. CDR3 sequence (DNA): TGTGCCAGCAGCTTAGAGGTGTCCTACGAGCAGTACTTC. Translated, it gives CASSLEVSYEQYF.

The chain has TRBV6-1 and TRBJ2-7; 11 nucleotides line up with TRBD1. The CDR3 covers 15 residues. V lost 3 bases and J lost 3; bases outside the gene matches: 4. Germline V gives CDR1 MNHNS, CDR2 SASEGT. The CDR3, as DNA: TGTGCCAGCAGTGACCCAGGGACAGGGGGCTACGAGCAGTACTTC. Residues: CASSDPGTGGYEQYF.

The J gene is TRBJ2-5, the V gene TRBV6-6; TRBD2 agrees at 8 bases. Germline CDR1 reads MNHNY; CDR2 reads SVGAGI (reference sequence). This CDR3 has 15 amino acids. Trimming took 1 base from V and 6 from J; bases not matched to a gene: 7. The CDR3 DNA reads TGTGCCAGCAGTTACTTTGCGGGGGGCGGAAAGACCCAGTACTTC. Protein product: CASSYFAGGGKTQYF.

The chain is built from TRBV30 and TRBJ2-2, with 9 bases fitting TRBD2. The CDR3 consists of 17 residues. Per the germline V gene, CDR1 is GTSNPN and CDR2 is SVGIG (reference sequence). Unmatched junction bases numbered 15, after V lost 1 base and J lost 9 bases. The CDR3 sequence: CAWSGQRIAGARRELFF. The CDR3 DNA sequence: TGTGCCTGGAGTGGACAGAGAATAGCGGGAGCCCGCCGGGAGCTGTTTTTT.

The chain links TRBV19 to TRBJ2-3; 9 positions agree with TRBD1. The V gene's germline CDR1 is LNHDA and CDR2 SQIVND (reference sequence). The CDR3 runs 14 residues. With 4 bases clipped from V and 2 bases from J, the junction kept 1 base outside the gene matches. The CDR3 spells CASSTQGATDTQYF. CDR3 bases: TGTGCCAGTAGTACACAGGGGGCCACAGATACGCAGTATTTT.

The chain joins TRBV29-1 to TRBJ2-5; the match to TRBD1 covers 12 bases. Germline lookup yields CDR1 SQVTM and CDR2 ANQGSEA. V was pared by 6 bases and J by 4 bases, with 3 bases of the junction left unmatched. The CDR3 loop spans 13 amino acids. CDR3 sequence: CSVGTGGVETQYF. The CDR3 coding sequence is TGCAGCGTCGGGACAGGGGGCGTAGAGACCCAGTACTTC.

The chain combines TRBV2 with TRBJ1-3, with 8 bases matching TRBD1. Per the germline V gene, CDR1 is SNHLY and CDR2 is FYNNEI. The CDR3 sequence is 14 residues long. V lost 6 bases and J lost 2; bases outside the gene matches: 3. CDR3 in amino acids: CASRTGVTGNTIYF. CDR3 in DNA: TGTGCCAGCAGGACAGGGGTGACTGGAAACACCATATATTTT.

This chain links TRBV11-2 with TRBJ1-1, with 9 bases fitting TRBD1. CDR1 SGHAT and CDR2 FQNNGV come from the germline V gene. This CDR3 has 15 residues. V shed 5 bases and J 1 base; nucleotides not matched to a gene: 5. The CDR3: CASSPDRGGNTEAFF. CDR3 nucleotides: TGTGCCAGCAGCCCGGACAGGGGAGGGAACACTGAAGCTTTCTTT.

The V and J genes are TRBV29-1 and TRBJ2-3; TRBD1 aligns across 7 bases. J lost 6 bases, V lost 7 bases, and 13 bases had no gene match. Germline values: CDR1 SQVTM, CDR2 ANQGSEA. There are 14 residues in the CDR3. DNA of the CDR3: TGCAGCGGTACACCGACAGGGTTTTGGGATACGCAGTATTTT. It encodes CSGTPTGFWDTQYF.

This sequence joins TRBV7-2 and TRBJ2-7; 7 positions agree with TRBD1. This CDR3 has 15 residues. Germline CDR1 reads SGHTA; CDR2 reads FQGNSA. Losses at the gene ends were 1 base for V and 1 base for J; bases not matched to a gene: 4. The CDR3 sequence: CASSLGRDRSYEQYF. CDR3 nucleotides: TGTGCCAGCAGCTTAGGCCGGGACAGATCCTACGAGCAGTACTTC. The full variable domain, completed using reference TRBV7-2 and TRBJ2-7, is GAGVSQSPSNKVTEKGKDVELRCDPISGHTALYWYRQSLGQGLEFLIYFQGNSAPDKSGLPSDRFSAERTGGSVSTLTIQRTQQEDSAVYLCASSLGRDRSYEQYFGPGTRLTVT.

The rearrangement joins TRBV6-1 to TRBJ1-3; D unresolved. V was pared by 2 bases and J by 0 bases, with 14 bases between. CDR1 is MNHNS and CDR2 is SASEGT in the germline V gene. The CDR3 runs 17 residues. CDR3 in DNA: TGTGCCAGCAGTGAAAGATTTGTGGATCTCTCTGGAAACACCATATATTTT. Translated: CASSERFVDLSGNTIYF.

This chain links TRBV6-5 with TRBJ1-5; perhaps TRBD1 as D (6 bases). Trimming took off 10 bases at V and 4 bases at J, with 14 bases between the two ends. The CDR3 contains 13 residues. CDR1 and CDR2 from the germline V gene are MNHEY and SVGAGI. For the CDR3, the DNA is TGTGCCACTAAGGGGGGAAGGAATCAGCCCCAGCATTTT. This gives the protein CATKGGRNQPQHF.

This sequence joins TRBV6-1 and TRBJ2-2; D is undetermined. The CDR3 is 13 residues long. Germline V gives CDR1 MNHNS, CDR2 SASEGT. Deletions cut 2 bases from V and 6 bases from J, with 7 bases between. This CDR3 is CASSESGSGELFF. Written as DNA, the CDR3 is TGTGCCAGCAGTGAATCAGGATCCGGGGAGCTGTTTTTT.

A word on this clone: Distinct nucleotide sequences in the sample also encode this CDR3. This rearrangement joins TRBV29-1 to TRBJ2-1, with D maybe TRBD1 (6 bases). The V gene lost 4 bases and the J gene lost 6 bases, with 10 bases spanning the gap. The CDR3 runs to 12 residues. Germline V gene data show CDR1 as SQVTM and CDR2 as ANQGSEA. CDR3 coding DNA: TGCAGCGTTGTTAGAGGGGGCAATGAGCAGTTCTTC. Amino acid sequence: CSVVRGGNEQFF.

The chain recombines TRBV25-1 with TRBJ2-1; D uncertain. In germline, CDR1 is MGHDK, CDR2 SYGVNS. The CDR3 contains 11 residues. Trimming left V 6 bases short and J 9 bases short, with 9 bases between. CDR3 residues: CASSLGGEQFF. CDR3 in DNA: TGTGCCAGCAGCCTAGGTGGTGAGCAGTTCTTC.

The chain uses TRBV19 and TRBJ2-4; no clear D. Germline V gives CDR1 LNHDA, CDR2 SQIVND (reference sequence). The CDR3 extends over 11 amino acids. V lost 1 base to trimming and J lost 14 bases, with 9 bases between them. The CDR3 here is CASSIGGREYF. For the CDR3, the DNA is TGTGCCAGTAGTATAGGGGGAAGGGAGTACTTC.

The chain is built from TRBV18 and TRBJ1-5; D is ambiguous. The germline V gene encodes CDR1 KGHSH and CDR2 LQKENI. V gave up 3 bases and J gave up 4 bases, with 13 bases separating them. The CDR3 has 15 amino acids. As DNA, the CDR3 is TGTGCCAGCTCACCGAGTTCTAGTGTAAATCAGCCCCAGCATTTT. It encodes CASSPSSSVNQPQHF.

The rearrangement joins TRBV6-1 to TRBJ2-7, with 10 bases that match TRBD2. The CDR3 has 15 residues. V gave up 6 bases and J gave up 7 bases; unmatched junction bases: 12. Germline V gene lookup returns CDR1 MNHNS and CDR2 SASEGT. The chain's CDR3 is CASRGLAESPREQYF. CDR3 in DNA: TGTGCCAGCAGAGGACTAGCGGAGTCACCTAGGGAGCAGTACTTC.

This clone appeared once. This sequence joins TRBV5-1 and TRBJ2-3; perhaps TRBD2 as D (5 bases). The CDR3 has 14 amino acids. Trimming left V 4 bases short and J 0 bases short, with 9 bases between. Germline values: CDR1 SGHRS, CDR2 YFSETQ. In DNA form, the CDR3 reads TGCGCCAGCAGCGCGGGTCATAGCACAGATACGCAGTATTTT. This codes for CASSAGHSTDTQYF.

Concerning this clone: Distinct nucleotide sequences in the sample also encode this CDR3. The chain uses TRBV18 and TRBJ2-7; tentative D call: TRBD1 (5 bases). CDR3 size: 12 residues. Germline CDR1 is KGHSH and CDR2 is LQKENI. Between the trimmed V and J ends, which lost 4 bases and 3 bases, there was a span of 7 bases. For the CDR3, the DNA is TGTGCCAGCTCACGTACAGGCTACGAGCAGTACTTC. It yields the protein CASSRTGYEQYF.

The rearrangement joins TRBV14 to TRBJ2-2; the match to TRBD2 covers 8 bases. Germline V gene data show CDR1 as SGHDN and CDR2 as FVKESK. The V segment lost 4 bases and the J segment 1 base; nucleotides outside the gene matches: 5. The CDR3 covers 16 residues. CDR3 residues: CASSRSGGWNTGELFF. Written as DNA, the CDR3 is TGTGCCAGCAGCCGGAGCGGGGGCTGGAACACCGGGGAGCTGTTTTTT.